This entry lists 10 T cell receptor beta chains sequenced from one sample in a study of blood T cell repertoires in COVID-19. Clones were read by immunoSEQ multiplex PCR, and TCRdb kept only the in-frame ones, dropping some. The sample lists 60,000 to 70,000 clones, about 91% occurring once. Sample: peripheral blood. These receptors all come from a woman aged 80 or over with active COVID-19.

In this sample, this clone turned up a few times. The chain carries TRBV6-2 or TRBV6-3 and TRBJ1-2; no clear D gene. CDR1 and CDR2 (germline): MNHEY, SVGEGT. The V and J ends lost 5 bases and 2 bases respectively, with 21 bases between them. CDR3 length equals 17 residues. CDR3 bases: TGTGCCAGCAGTCTCCTTGACCGAACCGGGATCAACTATGGCTACACCTTC. Translated: CASSLLDRTGINYGYTF.

This chain uses TRBV29-1 with TRBJ2-4; TRBD1 agrees at 7 bases. CDR1 and CDR2 (germline): SQVTM, ANQGSEA. The CDR3 is made up of 13 amino acids. Trimming cost V 7 bases and J 8 bases; bases outside gene matches: 11. The CDR3 sequence is CSATGELGDIQYF. In DNA, the CDR3 is TGCAGCGCTACAGGGGAGTTAGGTGACATTCAGTACTTC.

The chain carries TRBV29-1 and TRBJ2-5, with D possibly being TRBD2 (7 bases). Germline lookup yields CDR1 SQVTM and CDR2 ANQGSEA. Trimming shortened V by 3 bases and J by 7 bases, and 15 bases separated the two germline ends. CDR3 length: 13 residues. CDR3 in amino acids: CSVDLGGAGTQYF. The CDR3 DNA reads TGCAGCGTTGACCTTGGGGGGGCCGGGACCCAGTACTTC.

The J gene is TRBJ2-3, the V gene TRBV4-3; 11 bases fit TRBD2. CDR3 length: 15 residues. With 4 bases clipped from V and 2 bases from J, the junction kept 2 bases outside the gene matches. Germline loops: CDR1 LGHNA, CDR2 YSLEER. CDR3 amino acids: CASSLSGGATDTQYF. CDR3 in DNA: TGCGCCAGCAGCCTTAGCGGGGGGGCCACAGATACGCAGTATTTT.

This clone was detected once. The gene calls are TRBV5-6 and TRBJ1-3; possibly TRBD1 for D (5 bases). Looked up from germline, CDR1 is SGHDT and CDR2 is YYEEEE. Trimming took 3 bases from V and 0 from J, leaving 10 bases between them. The CDR3 sequence is 15 residues long. In DNA form, the CDR3 reads TGTGCCAGCAGCTGGGACTATAGCTCTGGAAACACCATATATTTT. Translation: CASSWDYSSGNTIYF.

The chain joins TRBV16 to TRBJ2-1, with D maybe TRBD2 (5 bases). This CDR3 spans 13 amino acids. V lost 0 bases to trimming and J lost 12 bases, with 12 bases between them. The V gene's germline CDR1 is KGHSY and CDR2 FQNENV. CDR3 in amino acids: CASSQSGRGLQFF. CDR3 in DNA: TGTGCCAGCAGCCAATCTGGTCGGGGTTTGCAGTTCTTC.

The J gene is TRBJ2-1, the V gene TRBV20-1; TRBD2 matches 11 bases. The CDR3 loop spans 14 amino acids. V shed 3 bases, J shed 4 bases, and the junction held 2 bases outside the gene matches. CDR1 is DFQATT, CDR2 SNEGSKA, per germline (reference sequence). In DNA form, the CDR3 reads TGCAGTGCTAGTCGACTAGCGGGGTACAATGAGCAGTTCTTC. Its protein product is CSASRLAGYNEQFF.

The chain joins TRBV7-2 to TRBJ2-3; D not certain. Trimming cost V 3 bases and J 2 bases, with 9 bases left between them. This CDR3 has 14 amino acids. Looked up from germline, CDR1 is SGHTA and CDR2 is FQGNSA. The CDR3 sequence: CASSLNRYTDTQYF. The DNA for the CDR3 is TGTGCCAGCAGCTTGAATAGATACACAGATACGCAGTATTTT.

Points on this clone: A junction boundary mismatches the germline segment, possibly from a read error. This sequence joins TRBV7-2 and TRBJ2-5; 13 bases match TRBD2. This CDR3 comprises 16 residues. Germline CDR1 SGHTA, CDR2 FQGNSA. CDR3 in DNA: TGTGCCAGCAGTTCCGGACTAGCGGGGGCTCAAGGGACCCAGTACTTC. Protein: CASSSGLAGAQGTQYF.

The chain is built from TRBV6-1 and TRBJ1-1; weak D call: TRBD1 (5 bases). The ends were cut back, 2 bases at V and 6 bases at J, with 13 bases in the middle. Germline V gene sequence: CDR1 MNHNS, CDR2 SASEGT. This CDR3 has 14 amino acids. CDR3 sequence: CASSELGRAAEAFF. DNA for the CDR3: TGTGCCAGCAGTGAACTGGGCAGGGCAGCTGAAGCTTTCTTT.